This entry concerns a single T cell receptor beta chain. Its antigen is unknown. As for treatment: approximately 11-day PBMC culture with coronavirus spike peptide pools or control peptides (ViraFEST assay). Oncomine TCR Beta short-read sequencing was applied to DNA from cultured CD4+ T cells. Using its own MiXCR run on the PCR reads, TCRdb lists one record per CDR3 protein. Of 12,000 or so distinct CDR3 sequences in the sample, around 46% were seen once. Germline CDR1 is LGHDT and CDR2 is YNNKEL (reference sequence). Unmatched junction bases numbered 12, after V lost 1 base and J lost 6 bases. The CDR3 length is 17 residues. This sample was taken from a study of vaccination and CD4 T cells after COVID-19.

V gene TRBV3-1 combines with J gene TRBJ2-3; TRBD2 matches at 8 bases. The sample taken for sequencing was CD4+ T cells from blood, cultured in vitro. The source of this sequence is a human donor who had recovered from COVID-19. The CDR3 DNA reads TGTGCCAGCAGCCAAGGGGCGAGCGGGAGATTGGGGGATACGCAGTATTTT. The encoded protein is CASSQGASGRLGDTQYF.